This record concerns one TCR beta chain sequence. Its target antigen remains unknown. Base quality data are lacking; no much larger clone is found one base away. This sample stems from a study of shared clonotypes between healthy human individuals (dated by TCRdb to about 2020). Regarding the study in general: The cohort included a few men and a couple of women between 18 and 49 years of age. Blood TCR repertoires of five healthy adults were deeply sequenced to estimate repertoire size and the extent of clonotype sharing between individuals. Between about 0.8 and 9 billion PBMCs per donor were obtained by leukapheresis. For each donor, CD4 naive and CD4 memory were each given three plates, CD8 naive was given two plates, and CD8 memory was given one plate. Different laboratories and diverse techniques were used to prepare libraries and sequence TCR repertoires, to increase sequencing depth and limit assay-specific biases. Overall study outcomes, separate from this receptor: When a few donors were compared, the shared fraction of clonotypes was around 5.1% for naive CD4, over 3% for naive CD8, 2% to 2.5% for memory CD4, and 0.35% to 0.5% for memory CD8. Based on pairwise subsampling, the degree of clonotype sharing among donors was expected to be affected by sequencing depth. Even with the large sequencing depth, rarefaction of the sorted-subset datasets indicated that sequencing was incomplete. Naive subsets generally had larger estimated clonotype richness than memory subsets. Sampling was restricted to blood, and TCR repertoires in tissue are likely to differ from TCR repertoires in blood. The genetic and exposure-history diversity represented was limited by the small number of donors. Compared with non-shared clonotypes, clonotypes shared by all four sorted-subset donors had higher generation probabilities.

The donors were healthy, HIV-negative adults who had no recently reported acute infections or vaccinations. All donors were Caucasian adults living in Nashville, Tennessee, USA. CD4+ T cells were enriched through magnetic negative selection, after which naive cells were positively selected on CD45RA and the remaining negative fraction served as the memory subset. After blood collection by leukapheresis, PBMCs were isolated using Ficoll-Histopaque density gradient centrifugation and then cryopreserved in the vapor phase of liquid nitrogen. Analytical flow cytometry was used to check the purity and quantity of each magnetically sorted T cell population. Each sorted fraction had its genomic DNA isolated and then quantified by UV absorbance on a Nanodrop 2000c. The germline V end is reduced by 2 bases and the J end by 3 bases; junction bases left unmatched: 7. From cysteine to phenylalanine, the CDR3 is 15 amino acids long. Just CDR3 DNA is preserved here, 45 bases in frame from base 1. CDR1 GTSNPN and CDR2 SVGIG were looked up in the germline V gene (reference sequence).

Using the deep immunoSEQ assay, multiplex PCR amplified TCR CDR3 regions from genomic DNA. Genomic DNA extracted from each cell subset was distributed evenly over all wells of several immunoSEQ 96-well plates, and each plate served as one replicate. Each replicate PCR for sorted subsets received approximately 200 ng genomic DNA, equal to tens of thousands of T cell genomes. The purified libraries were quantified using a Qubit 3.0 fluorometer, sized with a Bioanalyzer 2100, and then quantified again using the KAPA Library Quantification kit. Each immunoSEQ 96-well plate was sequenced on its own single-read 150-cycle Illumina NextSeq 550 flow cell. The study's processing was this. Because the immunoSEQ output included only junctional sequences and no quality scores, the filtering could not be the same as the filtering used for full-length reads. To assign V/J genes and CDR3, sequences were annotated against IMGT germline references using PyIR, a Python wrapper for IgBLAST v1.9. Reads were removed for weak V/J assignments (E-value above 1e-6), missing CDR3, stop codons, out-of-frame junctions, or ambiguous translated residues. V3J clonotypes were defined by identical inferred V gene, J gene, and CDR3 amino acid sequence. Percentage overlap between repertoires was computed as shared unique clonotypes divided by the size of the smaller repertoire. Three approaches were used to assess repertoire richness: RTK rarefaction, the Chao1 estimator, and Recon v2.1 estimates of unobserved clonotypes. Generation probabilities for all TCRbeta clonotypes obtained by the gDNA method from a handful of donors were computed using OLGA. Drawn from immuneACCESS, this table holds only the in-frame rearrangements with V and J called that TCRdb kept. Clones are partly lost; checked studies trace under half to an unresolved V gene and leave the rest unexplained. V, J and clone size are those of that table, while D and trimming were read from the DNA. The sample includes millions of clones, with 95% observed a single time. The top ten hold roughly 0.13% of the sample.

This sequence originates from a man younger than 30 in good health. The chain links TRBV30 with TRBJ1-1; 9 central nucleotides agree with TRBD1. The sequenced sample consisted of naive CD4+ T cells sorted from blood. The cell subset or site label corresponds to: CD45RA+ positively selected. This receptor carries the CDR3 CAWSRLTGGYTEAFF. The DNA is as follows: TGTGCCTGGAGTCGGCTGACAGGGGGTTACACTGAAGCTTTCTTT.